This note documents a single T cell receptor beta chain sequence. This sample was included in a study of cytomegalovirus exposure and HLA in healthy donors. Study-level information: Across under 450 genotyped donors, more than 75% landed in the Caucasian-associated ancestry cluster.

The PCR contained 60 Vbeta and 13 Jbeta primers. Clones were sequenced by immunoSEQ multiplex PCR, and TCRdb holds only the in-frame ones, with some missing. The sample lists about 55,000 clones; 75% to 80% were seen once. CDR3 length: 16 residues. Germline-derived CDR1 and CDR2 are PRHDT and FYEKMQ (reference sequence). V trimming: 4 bases; J trimming: 4 bases; junction bases outside the gene matches: 11. The V and J genes are TRBV13 and TRBJ1-1; 8 bases agree with TRBD1. This clonotype was sampled from a female donor in good health and CMV-seronegative. Specimen: PBMCs. The CDR3 DNA is TGTGCCAGCAGCTCAGGACAGGGCATAAGGACCACTGAAGCTTTCTTT. Translation: CASSSGQGIRTTEAFF.